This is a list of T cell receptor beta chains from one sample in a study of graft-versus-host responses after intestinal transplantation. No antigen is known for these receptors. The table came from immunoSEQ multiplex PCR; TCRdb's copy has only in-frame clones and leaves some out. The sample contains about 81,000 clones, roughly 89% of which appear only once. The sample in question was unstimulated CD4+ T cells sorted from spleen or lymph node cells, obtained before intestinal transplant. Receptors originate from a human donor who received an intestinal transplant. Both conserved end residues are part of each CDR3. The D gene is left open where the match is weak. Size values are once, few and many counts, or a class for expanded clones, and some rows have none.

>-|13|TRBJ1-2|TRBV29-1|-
TGCAGCGCGGGAGGGGGGTCAGGGTATGGCTACACCTTC
CSAGGGSGYGYTF
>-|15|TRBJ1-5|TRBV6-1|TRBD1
TGTGCCAGCATCTTCTCAGGGGGAGAGCGTCAGCCCCAGCATTTT
CASIFSGGERQPQHF
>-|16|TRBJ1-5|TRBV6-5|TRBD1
TGTGCCAGCAGTTCGGACAGGGGTCCCTCTAATCAGCCCCAGCATTTT
CASSSDRGPSNQPQHF
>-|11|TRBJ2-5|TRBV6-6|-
TGTGCCAGCAGTTTTACGGGTACCCAGTACTTC
CASSFTGTQYF
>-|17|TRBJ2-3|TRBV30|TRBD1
TGTGCCTGGAGTCGTCCGACAGGGTTCTCTAGCACAGATACGCAGTATTTT
CAWSRPTGFSSTDTQYF
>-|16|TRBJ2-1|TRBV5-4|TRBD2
TGTGCCAGCAGCTTGCTCCTAGCGGGGGGAGACAATGAGCAGTTCTTC
CASSLLLAGGDNEQFF
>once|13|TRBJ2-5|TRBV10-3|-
TGTGCCATCAGTGCTGGCAGGCAAGAGACCCAGTACTTC
CAISAGRQETQYF
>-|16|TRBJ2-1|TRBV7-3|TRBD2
TGTGCCAGCAGCCCCACTAGCGGCCCCCTTTACAATGAGCAGTTCTTC
CASSPTSGPLYNEQFF
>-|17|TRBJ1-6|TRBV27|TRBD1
TGTGCCAGCAGTTTATCGGCCGGGACAGGGGGAAATTCACCCCTCCACTTT
CASSLSAGTGGNSPLHF
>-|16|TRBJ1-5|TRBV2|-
TGTGCCAGCGGAGGGCAGGGACCTGTGTGGGATCAGCCCCAGCATTTT
CASGGQGPVWDQPQHF